This T cell receptor beta chain was retrieved from a study of monozygotic twins with inflammatory bowel disease. Study-wide points: Compared with healthy co-twins, IBD patients showed reduced TCRbeta repertoire diversity by inverse Simpson.

TCRdb re-called the 5' RACE reads, yielding one record per CDR3 amino acid sequence without DNA. The specimen's table records around 450,000 distinct CDR3 sequences. Comment on this clonotype: What it binds is unknown.

Per donor, under 3 ml of blood was collected and frozen. The origin of this receptor is a human donor with ulcerative colitis or Crohn's disease, or a healthy co-twin of an affected twin (not recorded which). Sequenced sample: blood.

CDR3 protein: CASSPLGVHTGELFF. The chain joins TRBV5-1 to TRBJ2-2; TCRdb reports TRBD1, a call that lacks DNA to check it against. This CDR3 has 15 residues. Germline lookup yields CDR1 SGHRS and CDR2 YFSETQ.